The clone carrying this T cell receptor beta chain showed up just a few times. Its target is unknown. The data were taken from a study of lung T cells in sarcoidosis with Löfgren's syndrome. TCRdb re-called the reads with MiXCR, one entry per CDR3 protein. The sample yields some 65,000 distinct CDR3 sequences, around 20% seen once. V shed 6 bases, J shed 6 bases, and the junction held 11 bases outside the gene matches. The CDR3 contains 15 residues. CDR1 is MDHEN and CDR2 is SYDVKM in the germline V gene. Findings and caveats of the study: Paired TRAV12-1/TRBV2 TCRs showed CDR3 homology and preferential pairing. Multiple Löfgren's syndrome patients reportedly shared TRAV12-1 and TRBV2 CDR3 motifs. TRAV12-1 and TRBV2 were reportedly most expanded in Löfgren's patients.

The chain couples TRBV28 to TRBJ1-5; the match to TRBD1 covers 7 bases. The specimen sequenced was CD4+ T cells from PBMCs. This receptor was identified in a human donor with sarcoidosis (Löfgren's syndrome or another form), or a control subject (not recorded which). CDR3: CASSIRQGESQPQHF. CDR3 coding DNA: TGTGCCAGCAGCATACGACAGGGTGAGTCTCAGCCCCAGCATTTT. The full variable domain, completed using reference TRBV28 and TRBJ1-5, is DVKVTQSSRYLVKRTGEKVFLECVQDMDHENMFWYRQDPGLGLRLIYFSYDVKMKEKGDIPEGYSVSREKKERFSLILESASTNQTSMYLCASSIRQGESQPQHFGDGTRLSIL.